This TCR beta chain was captured by sequencing in a study of blood T cell repertoires in COVID-19. Sequenced by immunoSEQ multiplex PCR; TCRdb stores in-frame clones only, minus some. The sample includes approximately 47,000 clones, about nine tenths of them seen just once. Input material: peripheral blood. The TCR originated in a woman of 80 years or more with COVID-19, enrolled during active disease.

Written as DNA, the CDR3 is TGTGCCACCAGCAGAGATCGACACCCCCTTGATGGCTACACCTTC. It translates to CATSRDRHPLDGYTF. The J gene is TRBJ1-2, the V gene TRBV15; D unresolved. Between the trimmed V and J ends, which lost 0 bases and 6 bases, there was a span of 14 bases. CDR3 length equals 15 residues. CDR1 is LNHNV, CDR2 YYDKDF, per germline (reference sequence).